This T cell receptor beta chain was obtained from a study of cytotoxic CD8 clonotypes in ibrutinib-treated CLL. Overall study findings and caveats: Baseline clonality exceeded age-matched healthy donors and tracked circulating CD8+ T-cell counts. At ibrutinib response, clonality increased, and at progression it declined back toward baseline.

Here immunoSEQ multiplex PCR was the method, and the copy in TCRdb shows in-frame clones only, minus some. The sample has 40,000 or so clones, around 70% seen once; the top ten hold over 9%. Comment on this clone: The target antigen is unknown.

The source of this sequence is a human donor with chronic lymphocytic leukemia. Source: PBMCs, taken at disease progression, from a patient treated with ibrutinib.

The CDR3 DNA is TGTGCCAGTAGTGCGGGACAGGGGGCAATGTACGAGCAGTACTTC. Protein: CASSAGQGAMYEQYF. The chain couples TRBV19 to TRBJ2-7; 12 bases agree with TRBD1. Germline values: CDR1 LNHDA, CDR2 SQIVND (reference sequence). Trimming at V came to 5 bases and at J to 4 bases, leaving 6 bases not matched to a gene. CDR3 size: 15 residues.